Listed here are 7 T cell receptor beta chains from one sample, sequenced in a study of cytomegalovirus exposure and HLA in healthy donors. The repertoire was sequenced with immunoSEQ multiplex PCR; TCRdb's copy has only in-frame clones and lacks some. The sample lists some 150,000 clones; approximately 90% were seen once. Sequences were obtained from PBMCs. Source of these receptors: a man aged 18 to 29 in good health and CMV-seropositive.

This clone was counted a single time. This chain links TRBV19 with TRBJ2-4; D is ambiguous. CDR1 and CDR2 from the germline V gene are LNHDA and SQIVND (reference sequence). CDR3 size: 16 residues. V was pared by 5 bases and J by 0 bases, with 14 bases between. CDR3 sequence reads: CASSAQFTLAKNIQYF. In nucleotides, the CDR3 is TGTGCCAGTAGTGCACAGTTTACCTTAGCCAAAAACATTCAGTACTTC.

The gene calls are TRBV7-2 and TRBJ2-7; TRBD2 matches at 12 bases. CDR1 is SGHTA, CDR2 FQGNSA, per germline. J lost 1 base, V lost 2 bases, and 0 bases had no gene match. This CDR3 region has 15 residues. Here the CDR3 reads CASSLTSGGSYEQYF. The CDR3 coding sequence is TGTGCCAGCAGCTTAACTAGCGGGGGGTCCTACGAGCAGTACTTC.

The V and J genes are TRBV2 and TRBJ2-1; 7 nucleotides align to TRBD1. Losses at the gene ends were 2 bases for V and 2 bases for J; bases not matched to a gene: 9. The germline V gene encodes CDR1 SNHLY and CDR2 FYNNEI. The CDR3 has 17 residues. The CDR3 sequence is CASSESLTGPPYNEQFF. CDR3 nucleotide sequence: TGTGCCAGCAGTGAATCGCTGACAGGGCCACCCTACAATGAGCAGTTCTTC.

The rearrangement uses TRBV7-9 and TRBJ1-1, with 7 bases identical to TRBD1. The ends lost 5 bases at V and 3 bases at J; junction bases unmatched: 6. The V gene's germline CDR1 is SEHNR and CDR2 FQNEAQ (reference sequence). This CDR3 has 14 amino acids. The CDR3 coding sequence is TGTGCCAGCAGCCTAGGCGGGACAGACACTGAAGCTTTCTTT. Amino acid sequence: CASSLGGTDTEAFF.

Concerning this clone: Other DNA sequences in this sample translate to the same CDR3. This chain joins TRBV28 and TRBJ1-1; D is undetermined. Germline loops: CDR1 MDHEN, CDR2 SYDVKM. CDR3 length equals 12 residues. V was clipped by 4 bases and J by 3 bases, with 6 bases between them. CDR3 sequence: CASSSIDTEAFF. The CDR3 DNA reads TGTGCCAGCAGTTCCATAGACACTGAAGCTTTCTTT.

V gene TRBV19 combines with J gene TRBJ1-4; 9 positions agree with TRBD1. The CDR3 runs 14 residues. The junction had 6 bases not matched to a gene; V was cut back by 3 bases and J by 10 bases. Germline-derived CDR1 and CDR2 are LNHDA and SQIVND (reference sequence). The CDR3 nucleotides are TGTGCCAGTAGTATCCGGGACAGGGACGGAAAACTGTTTTTT. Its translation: CASSIRDRDGKLFF.

The CDR3 region has the DNA TGCAGCGCCCGACGTGGGACTAGCGCAGATACGCAGTATTTT. Translating gives CSARRGTSADTQYF. The chain uses TRBV29-1 and TRBJ2-3, with 10 bases that match TRBD2. From germline, CDR1 is SQVTM and CDR2 ANQGSEA. The CDR3 totals 14 residues. After removal of 7 bases from V and 4 bases from J, the junction contained 8 bases not matched to a gene.